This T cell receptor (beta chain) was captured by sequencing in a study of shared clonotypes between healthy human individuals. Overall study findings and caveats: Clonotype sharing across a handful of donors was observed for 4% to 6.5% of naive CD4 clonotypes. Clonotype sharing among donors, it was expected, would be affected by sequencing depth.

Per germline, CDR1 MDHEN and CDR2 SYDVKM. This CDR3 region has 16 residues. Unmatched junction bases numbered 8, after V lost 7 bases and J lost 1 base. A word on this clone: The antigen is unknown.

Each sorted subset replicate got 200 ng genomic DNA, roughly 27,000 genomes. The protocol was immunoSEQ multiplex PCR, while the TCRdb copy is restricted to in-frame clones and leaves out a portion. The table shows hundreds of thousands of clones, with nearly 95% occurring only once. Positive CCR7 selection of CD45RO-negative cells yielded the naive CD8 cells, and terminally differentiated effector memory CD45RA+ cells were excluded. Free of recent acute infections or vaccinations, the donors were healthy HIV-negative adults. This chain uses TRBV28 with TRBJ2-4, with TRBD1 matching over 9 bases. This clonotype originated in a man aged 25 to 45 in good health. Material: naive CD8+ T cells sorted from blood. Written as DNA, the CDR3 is TGTGCCAGCATTGCCGACAGGGGGGACGCCAAAAACATTCAGTACTTC. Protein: CASIADRGDAKNIQYF.